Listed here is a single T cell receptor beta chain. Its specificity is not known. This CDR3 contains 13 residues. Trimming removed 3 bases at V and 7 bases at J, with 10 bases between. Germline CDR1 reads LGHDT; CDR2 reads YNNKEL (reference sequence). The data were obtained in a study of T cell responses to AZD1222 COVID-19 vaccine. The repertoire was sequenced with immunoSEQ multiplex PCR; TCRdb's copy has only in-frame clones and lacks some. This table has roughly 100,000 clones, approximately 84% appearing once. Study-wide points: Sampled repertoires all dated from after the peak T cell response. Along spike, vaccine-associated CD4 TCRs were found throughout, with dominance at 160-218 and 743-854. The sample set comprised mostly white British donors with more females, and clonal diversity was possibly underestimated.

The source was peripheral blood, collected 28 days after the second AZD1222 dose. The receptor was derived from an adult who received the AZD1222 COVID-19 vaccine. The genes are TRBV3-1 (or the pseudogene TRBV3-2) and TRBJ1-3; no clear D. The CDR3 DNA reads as TGTGCCAGCAGCCAGGCCTTCGTGAACACCATATATTTT. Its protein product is CASSQAFVNTIYF.